This T cell receptor (beta chain) emerged from a study of Graves' ophthalmopathy and Graves' hyperthyroidism. Study-level findings and limits: Most thyroid clonotypes expanded beyond 0.001 frequency were also found in blood.

Germline assignment: CDR1 SNHLY and CDR2 FYNNEI. V dropped 3 bases and J dropped 0 bases, with 12 bases sitting between them. CDR3 size: 16 residues. The authors amplified TCR beta CDR3 regions from RNA transcripts. First-round RT-PCR relied on HTBI primers, and a second-round multiplex PCR came next. One entry per CDR3 protein results from TCRdb running MiXCR on the multiplex PCR reads. The table lists 150,000 or so distinct CDR3 sequences, about 40% of them singletons, with approximately 5.5% in the top ten. For donors with ophthalmopathy, the disease showed moderate-to-severe activity, reached CAS ≥3 and NOSPECS ≥4, and had lasted under 3 months. Reliance was placed on clinical symptoms, serum thyroxine, TRAb, thyroid ultrasound and orbital computed tomography for diagnosis. PBMCs had their origin in fresh peripheral blood (approximately 9.9 ml). The sample holds many counts of this clonotype. Its antigen is unknown.

The sequence derives from a woman in her forties with Graves' ophthalmopathy. Material: peripheral blood. The chain recombines TRBV2 with TRBJ1-3, with D unclear. In DNA, the CDR3 is TGTGCCAGCAGTGACCGACCACTTTACTCTGGAAACACCATATATTTT. It codes for CASSDRPLYSGNTIYF.